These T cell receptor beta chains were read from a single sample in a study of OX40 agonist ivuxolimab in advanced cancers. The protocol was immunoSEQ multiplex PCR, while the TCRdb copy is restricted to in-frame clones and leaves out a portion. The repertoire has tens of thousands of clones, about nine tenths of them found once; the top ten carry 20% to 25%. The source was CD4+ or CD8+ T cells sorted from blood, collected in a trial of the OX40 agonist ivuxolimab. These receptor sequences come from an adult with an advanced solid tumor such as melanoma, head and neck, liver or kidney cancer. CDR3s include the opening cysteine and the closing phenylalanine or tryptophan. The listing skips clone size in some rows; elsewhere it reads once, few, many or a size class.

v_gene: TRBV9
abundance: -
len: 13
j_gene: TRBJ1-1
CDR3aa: CASSSGGGTEAFF

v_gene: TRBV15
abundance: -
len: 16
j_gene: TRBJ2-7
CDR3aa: CATSSSKDRVFDEQYF

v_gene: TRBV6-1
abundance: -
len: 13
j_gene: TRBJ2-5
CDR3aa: CASSEAQRETQYF

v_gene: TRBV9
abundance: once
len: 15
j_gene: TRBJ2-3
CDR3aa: CASSVVVGGPDTQYF

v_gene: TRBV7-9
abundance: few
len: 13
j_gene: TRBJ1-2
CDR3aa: CASRGTYSSGYTF

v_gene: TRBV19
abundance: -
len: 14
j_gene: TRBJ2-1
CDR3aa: CASSMGGRGNEQFF

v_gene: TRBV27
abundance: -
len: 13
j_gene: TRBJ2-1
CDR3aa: CASSFVGWDEQFF

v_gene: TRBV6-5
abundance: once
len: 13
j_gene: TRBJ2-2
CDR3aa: CASSYRDSGELFF

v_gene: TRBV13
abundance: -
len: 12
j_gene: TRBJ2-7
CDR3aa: CASSSSTFEQYF

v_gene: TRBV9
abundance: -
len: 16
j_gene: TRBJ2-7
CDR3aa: CASSPFQGLEPYEQYF

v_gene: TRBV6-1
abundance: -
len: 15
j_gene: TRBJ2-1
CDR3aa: CASTRIGGSLNEQFF

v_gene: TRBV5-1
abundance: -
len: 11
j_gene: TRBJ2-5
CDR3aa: CASSFSETQYF

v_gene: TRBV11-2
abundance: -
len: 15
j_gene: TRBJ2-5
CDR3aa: CASSLPPGGLETQYF

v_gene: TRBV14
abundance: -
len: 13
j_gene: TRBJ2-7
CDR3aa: CASRDHRDYEQYF

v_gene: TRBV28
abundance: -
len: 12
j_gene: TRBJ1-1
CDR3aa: CASSLWGAEAFF

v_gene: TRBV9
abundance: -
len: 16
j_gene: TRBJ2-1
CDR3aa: CASSVDGGPPYNEQFF

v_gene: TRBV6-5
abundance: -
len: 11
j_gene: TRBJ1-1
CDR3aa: CASKQNTEAFF

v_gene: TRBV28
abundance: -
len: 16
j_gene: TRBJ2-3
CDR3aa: CASSFRDRDRTDTQYF

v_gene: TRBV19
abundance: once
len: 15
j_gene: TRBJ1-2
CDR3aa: CASSIDVGLVYGYTF

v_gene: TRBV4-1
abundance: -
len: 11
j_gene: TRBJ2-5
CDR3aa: CASSQQETQYF

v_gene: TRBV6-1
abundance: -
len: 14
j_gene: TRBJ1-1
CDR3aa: CASSEVGWNTEAFF

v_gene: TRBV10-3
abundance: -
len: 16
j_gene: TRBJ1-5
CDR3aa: CAISESAGGSNQPQHF

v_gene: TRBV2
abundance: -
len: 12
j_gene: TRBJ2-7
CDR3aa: CATAGGPYEQYF